This record concerns one T cell receptor (beta chain) sequence. The data belong to a study of blood T cell repertoires in COVID-19. Study-wide context: The United States, Italy and Spain provided the acute and convalescent COVID-19 samples. T cells, B-cell-depleted T cells, or PBMCs supplied cDNA or gDNA.

Seattle patients were enrolled during active infection and followed longitudinally. The V gene's germline CDR1 is SGHRS and CDR2 YFSETQ. CDR3 length: 17 amino acids. J was trimmed by 3 bases and V by 3 bases; bases with no gene match: 11. In the authors' methods: Scientists estimated how many nucleated cells there were by amplifying reference gene primers. The protocol was immunoSEQ multiplex PCR, while the TCRdb copy is restricted to in-frame clones and leaves out a portion. V and J calls and clone size follow that table, whereas D and trimming were derived from the DNA. This table has 220,000 or so clones, 86% appearing once.

The chain couples TRBV5-1 to TRBJ1-2, with 10 bases fitting TRBD1. The source of this sequence is a woman in her fifties or sixties with COVID-19, enrolled during active disease. Sequenced material: peripheral blood. CDR3 nucleotide sequence: TGCGCCAGCAGCTATAAACCGGGACAGGGGTTTTACTATGGCTACACCTTC. It translates to CASSYKPGQGFYYGYTF.